Below, one T cell receptor (beta chain) is given with its context. Its antigen is not known. This sample also contains other DNA sequences that code for the same CDR3. The data belong to a study of cytomegalovirus exposure and HLA in healthy donors. Background on the study: Earlier sequencing of some 170 million T cells yielded under 120 million unique TCR beta sequences.

Study results and caveats: Reportedly, diagnosis of cytomegalovirus status by the classifier showed high specificity and sensitivity. Exclusion as indistinguishable affected some V segments, including TRBV6-2 and TRBV6-3.

Amplification used 60 Vbeta primers and 13 Jbeta primers. Profiled with immunoSEQ multiplex PCR; TCRdb holds only in-frame clones, not every one. The sample lists about 160,000 clones, 80% seen once, with 1% in the top ten. Trimming left V 4 bases short and J 8 bases short, with 17 bases between. The length of the CDR3 is 14 residues. Germline V gene lookup returns CDR1 LGHNA and CDR2 YNFKEQ. The chain couples TRBV4-2 to TRBJ1-1; D not certain. The clonotype comes from a woman aged 45-59 years in good health and CMV-seropositive. The material sequenced was PBMCs. CDR3 amino acids: CASSPRAGGTEAFF. As DNA, the CDR3 is TGTGCCAGCAGCCCCCGGGCGGGCGGCACCGAAGCTTTCTTT.